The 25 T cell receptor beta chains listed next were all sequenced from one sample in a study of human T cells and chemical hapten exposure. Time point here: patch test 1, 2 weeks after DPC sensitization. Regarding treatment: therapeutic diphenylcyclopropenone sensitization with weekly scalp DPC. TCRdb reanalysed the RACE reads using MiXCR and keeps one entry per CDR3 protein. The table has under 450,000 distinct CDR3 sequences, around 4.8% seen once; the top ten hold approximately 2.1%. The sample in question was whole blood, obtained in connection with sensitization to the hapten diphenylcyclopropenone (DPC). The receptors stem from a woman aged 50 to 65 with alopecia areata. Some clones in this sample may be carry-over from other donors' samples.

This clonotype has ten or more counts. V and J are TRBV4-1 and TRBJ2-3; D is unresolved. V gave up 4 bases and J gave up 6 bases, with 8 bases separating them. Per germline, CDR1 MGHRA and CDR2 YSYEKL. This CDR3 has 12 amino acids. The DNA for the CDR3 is TGCGCCAGCAGCCGGCCAGCGGATACGCAGTATTTT. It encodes CASSRPADTQYF.

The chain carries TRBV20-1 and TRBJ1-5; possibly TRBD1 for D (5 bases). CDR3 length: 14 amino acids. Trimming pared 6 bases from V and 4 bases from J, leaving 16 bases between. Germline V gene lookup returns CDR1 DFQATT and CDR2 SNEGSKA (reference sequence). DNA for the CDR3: TGCAGTGCCTACTGGCAGGGCCTAAATCAGCCCCAGCATTTT. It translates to CSAYWQGLNQPQHF.

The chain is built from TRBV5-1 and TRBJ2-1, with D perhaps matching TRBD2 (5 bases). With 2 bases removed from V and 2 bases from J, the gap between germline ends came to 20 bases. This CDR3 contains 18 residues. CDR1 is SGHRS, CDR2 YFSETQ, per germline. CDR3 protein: CASSLISGVGVAYNEQFF. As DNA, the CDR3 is TGCGCCAGCAGCTTAATTTCGGGTGTCGGGGTCGCCTACAATGAGCAGTTCTTC. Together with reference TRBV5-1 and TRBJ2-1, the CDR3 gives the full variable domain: KAGVTQTPRYLIKTRGQQVTLSCSPISGHRSVSWYQQTPGQGLQFLFEYFSETQRNKGNFPGRFSGRQFSNSRSEMNVSTLELGDSALYLCASSLISGVGVAYNEQFFGPGTRLTVL.

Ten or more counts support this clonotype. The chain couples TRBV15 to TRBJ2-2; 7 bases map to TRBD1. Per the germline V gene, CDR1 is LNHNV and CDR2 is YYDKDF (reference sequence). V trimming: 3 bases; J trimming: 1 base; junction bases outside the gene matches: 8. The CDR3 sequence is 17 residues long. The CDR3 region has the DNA TGTGCCACCAGCAGCAGACGGGACAGACGGAACACCGGGGAGCTGTTTTTT. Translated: CATSSRRDRRNTGELFF. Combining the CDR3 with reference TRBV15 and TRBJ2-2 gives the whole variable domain DAMVIQNPRYQVTQFGKPVTLSCSQTLNHNVMYWYQQKSSQAPKLLFHYYDKDFNNEADTPDNFQSRRPNTSFCFLDIRSPGLGDTAMYLCATSSRRDRRNTGELFFGEGSRLTVL.

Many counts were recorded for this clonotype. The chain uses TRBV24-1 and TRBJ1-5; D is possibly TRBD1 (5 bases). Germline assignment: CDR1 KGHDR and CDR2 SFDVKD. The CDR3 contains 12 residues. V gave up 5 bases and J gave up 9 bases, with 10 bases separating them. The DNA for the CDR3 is TGTGCCACCAGTGGGGGGAACGGGCCCCAGCATTTT. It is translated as CATSGGNGPQHF.

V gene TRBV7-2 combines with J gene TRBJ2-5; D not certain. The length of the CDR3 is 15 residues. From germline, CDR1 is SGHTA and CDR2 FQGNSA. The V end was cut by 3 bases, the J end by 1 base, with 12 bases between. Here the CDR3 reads CASSFTRHTQETQYF. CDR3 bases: TGTGCCAGCAGCTTTACTCGCCATACCCAAGAGACCCAGTACTTC. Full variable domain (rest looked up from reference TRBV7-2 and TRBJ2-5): GAGVSQSPSNKVTEKGKDVELRCDPISGHTALYWYRQSLGQGLEFLIYFQGNSAPDKSGLPSDRFSAERTGGSVSTLTIQRTQQEDSAVYLCASSFTRHTQETQYFGPGTRLLVL.

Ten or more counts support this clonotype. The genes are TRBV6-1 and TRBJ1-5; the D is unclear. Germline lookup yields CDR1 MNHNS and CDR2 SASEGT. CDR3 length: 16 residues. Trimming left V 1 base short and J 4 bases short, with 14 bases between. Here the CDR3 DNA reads TGTGCCAGCAGTGAAGGTTGGACCTCGAGGAATCAGCCCCAGCATTTT. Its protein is CASSEGWTSRNQPQHF.

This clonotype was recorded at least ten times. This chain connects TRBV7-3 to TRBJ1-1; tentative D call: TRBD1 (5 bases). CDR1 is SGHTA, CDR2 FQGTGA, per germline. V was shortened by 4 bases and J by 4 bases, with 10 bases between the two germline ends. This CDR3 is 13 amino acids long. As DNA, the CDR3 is TGTGCCAGCAGCTCCCTTCAGGGCACTGAAGCTTTCTTT. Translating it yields CASSSLQGTEAFF.

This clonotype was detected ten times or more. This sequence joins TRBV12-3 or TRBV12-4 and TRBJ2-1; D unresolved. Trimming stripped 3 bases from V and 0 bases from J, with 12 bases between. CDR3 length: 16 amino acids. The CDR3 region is CASSFSRSSSYNEQFF. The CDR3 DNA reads TGTGCCAGCAGTTTTAGCCGGTCAAGCTCCTACAATGAGCAGTTCTTC.

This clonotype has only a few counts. The CDR3 DNA reads TGTGCCAGCAGTGAGACTGGACAGGGTTATGGCTACACCTTC. Residues: CASSETGQGYGYTF. The chain is built from TRBV12-3 or TRBV12-4 and TRBJ1-2; 8 nucleotides match TRBD1. The CDR3 contains 14 residues. J lost 5 bases, V lost 5 bases, and 7 bases had no gene match.

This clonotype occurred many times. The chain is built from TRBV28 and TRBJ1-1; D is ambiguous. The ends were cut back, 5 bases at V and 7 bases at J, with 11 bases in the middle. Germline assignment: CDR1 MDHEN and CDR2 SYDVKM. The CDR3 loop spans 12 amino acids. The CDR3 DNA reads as TGTGCCAGCAGTACCCCGGCTCGTGAAGCTTTCTTT. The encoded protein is CASSTPAREAFF.

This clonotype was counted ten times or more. The CDR3 region has the DNA TGTGCCAGCAGCCCGGTTGGAGGGGGCTCCTACAATGAGCAGTTCTTC. Encoded protein: CASSPVGGGSYNEQFF. This rearrangement joins TRBV7-3 to TRBJ2-1; D possibly uses TRBD1 or TRBD2 (6 bases each). The CDR3 spans 16 residues. V shed 5 bases and J shed 0 bases, with 14 bases lying between them. Germline V lookup: CDR1 SGHTA, CDR2 FQGTGA.

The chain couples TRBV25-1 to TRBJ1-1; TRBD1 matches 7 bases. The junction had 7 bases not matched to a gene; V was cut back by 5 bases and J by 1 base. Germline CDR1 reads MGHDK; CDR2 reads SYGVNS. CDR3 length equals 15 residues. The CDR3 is CASSSLRQGNTEAFF. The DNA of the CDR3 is TGTGCCAGCAGTTCCCTTAGACAGGGGAACACTGAAGCTTTCTTT.

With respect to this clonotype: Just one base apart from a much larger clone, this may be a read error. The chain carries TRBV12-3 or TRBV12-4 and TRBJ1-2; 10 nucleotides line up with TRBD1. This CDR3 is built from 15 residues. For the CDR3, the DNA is TGTGCCAGAAGTTCGGGGACAGGGGCTAACTATGGCTACACCTTC. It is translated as CARSSGTGANYGYTF.

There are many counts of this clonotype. The CDR3 loop is CASSEEGRLIPEQYF. CDR3 DNA sequence: TGTGCCAGCAGTGAAGAGGGACGTCTGATCCCCGAGCAGTACTTC. The genes are TRBV2 and TRBJ2-7; D could derive from TRBD1 or TRBD2 (5 bases each). Germline CDR1 SNHLY, CDR2 FYNNEI. The CDR3 runs to 15 residues. Trimming shortened V by 1 base and J by 6 bases, and 16 bases separated the two germline ends.

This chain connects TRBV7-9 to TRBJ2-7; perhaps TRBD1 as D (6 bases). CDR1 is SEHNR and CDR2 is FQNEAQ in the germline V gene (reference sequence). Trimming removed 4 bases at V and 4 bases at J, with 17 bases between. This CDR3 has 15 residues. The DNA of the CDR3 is TGTGCCAGCAGCTCATCCCGGGACACGACGTACGAGCAGTACTTC. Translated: CASSSSRDTTYEQYF.

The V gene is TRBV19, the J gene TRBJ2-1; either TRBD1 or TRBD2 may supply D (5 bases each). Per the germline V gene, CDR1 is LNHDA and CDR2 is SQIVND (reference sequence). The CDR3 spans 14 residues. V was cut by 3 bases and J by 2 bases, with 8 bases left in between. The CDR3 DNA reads TGTGCCAGTAGTATCACGGGACCCTACAATGAGCAGTTCTTC. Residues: CASSITGPYNEQFF.

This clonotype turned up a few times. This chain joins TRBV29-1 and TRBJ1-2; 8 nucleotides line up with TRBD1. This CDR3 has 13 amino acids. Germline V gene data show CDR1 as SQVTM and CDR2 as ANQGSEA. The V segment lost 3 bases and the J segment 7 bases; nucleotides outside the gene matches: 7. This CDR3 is CSVDVRGHGGYTF. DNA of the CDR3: TGCAGCGTTGACGTCAGGGGGCACGGTGGCTACACCTTC.

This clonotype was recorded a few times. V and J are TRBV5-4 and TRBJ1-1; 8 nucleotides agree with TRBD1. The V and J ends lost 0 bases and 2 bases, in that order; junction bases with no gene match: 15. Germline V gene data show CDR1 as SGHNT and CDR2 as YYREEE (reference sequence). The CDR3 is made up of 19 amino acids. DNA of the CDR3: TGTGCCAGCAGCTTGGAGCTTTTTGGGCAGGGGGCAAGAAACACTGAAGCTTTCTTT. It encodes CASSLELFGQGARNTEAFF. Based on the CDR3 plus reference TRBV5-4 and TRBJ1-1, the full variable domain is ETGVTQSPTHLIKTRGQQVTLRCSSQSGHNTVSWYQQALGQGPQFIFQYYREEENGRGNFPPRFSGLQFPNYSSELNVNALELDDSALYLCASSLELFGQGARNTEAFFGQGTRLTVV.

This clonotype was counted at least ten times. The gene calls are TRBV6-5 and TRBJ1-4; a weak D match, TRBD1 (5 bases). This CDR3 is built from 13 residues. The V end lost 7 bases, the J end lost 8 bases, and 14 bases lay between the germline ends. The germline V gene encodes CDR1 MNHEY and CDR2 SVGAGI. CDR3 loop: CASTDSLGEKLFF. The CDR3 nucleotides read TGTGCCAGCACCGACAGTCTGGGCGAAAAACTGTTTTTT.

The DNA for the CDR3 is TGCAGTGCTCCCCGGGGGGGGGCGCGGGTGAATTCACCCCTCCACTTT. This codes for CSAPRGGARVNSPLHF. The chain couples TRBV20-1 to TRBJ1-6; D is possibly TRBD1 (6 bases). V was clipped by 5 bases and J by 7 bases, with 21 bases between them. CDR1 is DFQATT, CDR2 SNEGSKA, per germline (reference sequence). The CDR3 length is 16 residues.

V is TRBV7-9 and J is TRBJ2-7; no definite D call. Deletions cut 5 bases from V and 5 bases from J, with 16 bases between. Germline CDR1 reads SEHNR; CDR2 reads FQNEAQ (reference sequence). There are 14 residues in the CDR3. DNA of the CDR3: TGTGCCAGCAGCGAAAGGGTTTTCCCTAACGAGCAGTACTTC. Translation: CASSERVFPNEQYF.

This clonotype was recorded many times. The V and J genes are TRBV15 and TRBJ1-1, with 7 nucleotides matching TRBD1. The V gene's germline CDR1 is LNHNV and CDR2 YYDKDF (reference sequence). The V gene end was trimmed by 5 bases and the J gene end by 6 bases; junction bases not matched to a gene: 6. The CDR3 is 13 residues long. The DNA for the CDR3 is TGTGCCACCAGCCCCGACAGGGTGGCTGAAGCTTTCTTT. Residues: CATSPDRVAEAFF. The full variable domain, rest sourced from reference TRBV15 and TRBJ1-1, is DAMVIQNPRYQVTQFGKPVTLSCSQTLNHNVMYWYQQKSSQAPKLLFHYYDKDFNNEADTPDNFQSRRPNTSFCFLDIRSPGLGDTAMYLCATSPDRVAEAFFGQGTRLTVV.

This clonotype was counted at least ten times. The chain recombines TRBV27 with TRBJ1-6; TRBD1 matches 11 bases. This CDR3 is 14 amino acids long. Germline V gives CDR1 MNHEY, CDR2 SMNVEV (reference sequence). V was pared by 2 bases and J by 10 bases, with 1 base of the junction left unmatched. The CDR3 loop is CASSLGTGGSPLHF. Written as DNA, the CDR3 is TGTGCCAGCAGTTTAGGGACAGGGGGGTCACCCCTCCACTTT.

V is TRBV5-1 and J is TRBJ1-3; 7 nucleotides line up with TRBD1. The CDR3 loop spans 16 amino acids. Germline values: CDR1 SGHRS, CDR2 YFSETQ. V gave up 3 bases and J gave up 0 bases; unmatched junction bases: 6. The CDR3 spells CASSSRQGGSGNTIYF. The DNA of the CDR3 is TGCGCCAGCAGCTCCCGACAGGGAGGCTCTGGAAACACCATATATTTT.